This entry concerns a single T cell receptor beta chain. What it recognizes is unknown. Different DNA sequences within this sample yield the same CDR3. This entry is derived from a study of shared clonotypes between healthy human individuals. Notes on the study in general: Memory subsets had estimated richness that was generally smaller than that of naive subsets. The sampled material consisted only of blood, and tissue repertoires are likely to differ.

Sequencing used immunoSEQ multiplex PCR; TCRdb keeps in-frame clones, though not all of them. Here the sample spans about 1,900,000 clones, about 95% being singletons. Naive CD8 cells lacked CD45RO and underwent positive selection for CCR7, leaving out terminally differentiated effector memory CD45RA+ cells. The CDR3 is 14 residues long. Trimming shortened V by 0 bases and J by 3 bases, and 10 bases separated the two germline ends. The germline gives CDR1 SGHRS, CDR2 YFSETQ. This sequence joins TRBV5-1 and TRBJ2-7, with D perhaps assigned TRBD1 or TRBD2 (6 bases each). The sample consisted of naive CD8+ T cells sorted from blood. This receptor was taken from a man younger than 35 in good health. The CDR3 loop reads CASSLVGGSYEQYF. The DNA of the CDR3 is TGCGCCAGCAGCTTGGTCGGGGGCAGCTACGAGCAGTACTTC.